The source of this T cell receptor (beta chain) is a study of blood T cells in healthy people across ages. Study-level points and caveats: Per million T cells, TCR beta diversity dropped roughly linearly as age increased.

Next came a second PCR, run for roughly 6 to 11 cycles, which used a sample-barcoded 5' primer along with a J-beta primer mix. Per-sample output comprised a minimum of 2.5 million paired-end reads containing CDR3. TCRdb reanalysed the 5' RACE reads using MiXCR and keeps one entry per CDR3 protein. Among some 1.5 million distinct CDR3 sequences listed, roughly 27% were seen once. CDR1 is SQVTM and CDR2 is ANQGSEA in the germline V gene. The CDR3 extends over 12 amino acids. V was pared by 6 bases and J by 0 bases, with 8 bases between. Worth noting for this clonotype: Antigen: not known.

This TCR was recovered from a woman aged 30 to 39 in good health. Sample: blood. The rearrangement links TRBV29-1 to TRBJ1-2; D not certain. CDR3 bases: TGCAGCGTCGAGAATTCTAACTATGGCTACACCTTC. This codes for CSVENSNYGYTF.